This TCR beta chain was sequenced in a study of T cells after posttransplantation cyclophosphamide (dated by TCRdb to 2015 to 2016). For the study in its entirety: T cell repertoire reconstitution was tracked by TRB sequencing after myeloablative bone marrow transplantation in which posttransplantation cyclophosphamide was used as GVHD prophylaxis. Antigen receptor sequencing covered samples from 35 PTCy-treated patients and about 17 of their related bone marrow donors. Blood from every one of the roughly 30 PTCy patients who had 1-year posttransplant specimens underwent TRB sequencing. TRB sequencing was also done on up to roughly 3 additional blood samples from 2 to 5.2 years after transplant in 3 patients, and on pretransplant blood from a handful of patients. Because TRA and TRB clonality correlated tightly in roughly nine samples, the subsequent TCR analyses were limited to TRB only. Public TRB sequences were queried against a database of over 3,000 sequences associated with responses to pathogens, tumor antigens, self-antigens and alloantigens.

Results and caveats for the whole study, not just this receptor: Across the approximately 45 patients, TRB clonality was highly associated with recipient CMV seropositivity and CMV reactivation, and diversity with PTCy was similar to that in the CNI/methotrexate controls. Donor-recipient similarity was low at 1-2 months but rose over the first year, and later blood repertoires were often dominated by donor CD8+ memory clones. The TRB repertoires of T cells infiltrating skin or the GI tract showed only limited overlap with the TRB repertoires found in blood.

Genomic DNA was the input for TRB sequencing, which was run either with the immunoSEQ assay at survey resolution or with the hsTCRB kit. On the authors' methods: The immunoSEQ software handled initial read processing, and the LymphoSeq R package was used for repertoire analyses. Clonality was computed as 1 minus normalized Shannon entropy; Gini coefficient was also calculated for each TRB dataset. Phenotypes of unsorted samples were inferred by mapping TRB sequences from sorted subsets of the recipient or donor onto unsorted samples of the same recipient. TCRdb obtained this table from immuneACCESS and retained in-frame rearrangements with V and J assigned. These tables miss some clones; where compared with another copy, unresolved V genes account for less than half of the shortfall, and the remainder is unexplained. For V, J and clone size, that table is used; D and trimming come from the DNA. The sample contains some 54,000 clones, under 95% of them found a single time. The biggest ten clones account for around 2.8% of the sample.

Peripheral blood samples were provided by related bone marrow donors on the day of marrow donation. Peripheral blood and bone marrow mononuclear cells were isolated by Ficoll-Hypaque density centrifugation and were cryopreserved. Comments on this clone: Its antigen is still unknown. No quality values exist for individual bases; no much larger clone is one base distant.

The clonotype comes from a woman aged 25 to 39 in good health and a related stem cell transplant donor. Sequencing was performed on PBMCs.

The bases read TGTGCCAGCAGTTTATCAGGAGGGGGCGGCGGCTACACCTTC. It translates to CASSLSGGGGGYTF. Recombination connected TRBV27 to TRBJ1-2, and 7 junction bases match TRBD1. From the germline V gene (reference sequence), CDR1 is MNHEY and CDR2 is SMNVEV. For this chain, trimming is 0 bases at the V end and 8 bases at the J end, and the number of junction bases without a gene match is 6. Counted from cysteine to phenylalanine, this CDR3 has 14 amino acids. Just the 42-base CDR3 DNA is kept, in frame starting at base 1.